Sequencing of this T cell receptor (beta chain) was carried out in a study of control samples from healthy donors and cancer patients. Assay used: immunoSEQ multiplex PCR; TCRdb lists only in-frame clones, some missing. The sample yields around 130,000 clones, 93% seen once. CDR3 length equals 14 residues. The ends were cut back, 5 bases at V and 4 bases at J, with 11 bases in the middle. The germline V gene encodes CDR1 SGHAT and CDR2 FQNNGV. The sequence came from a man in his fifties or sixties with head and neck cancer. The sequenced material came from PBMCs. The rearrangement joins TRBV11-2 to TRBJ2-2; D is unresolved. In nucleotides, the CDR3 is TGTGCCAGCAGCCAGGCCCGCTCCACCGGGGAGCTGTTTTTT. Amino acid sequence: CASSQARSTGELFF.